Listed here are 16 T cell receptor beta chains from one sample, sequenced in a study of T cells after yellow fever vaccination. One entry per CDR3 protein results from TCRdb running MiXCR on the 5' RACE reads. The repertoire holds about 320,000 distinct CDR3 sequences, with about 10% as singletons. The material sequenced was CD4+ T cells sorted from PBMCs, taken 45 days after the yellow fever booster vaccination. These receptor sequences come from a man younger than 30 who received the YFV17D yellow fever vaccine.

This clonotype showed up many times. V and J are TRBV4-3 and TRBJ2-1; TRBD1 agrees at 8 bases. Per the germline V gene, CDR1 is LGHNA and CDR2 is YSLEER. The CDR3 totals 16 residues. V shed 0 bases and J 3 bases; nucleotides not matched to a gene: 4. The CDR3 loop reads CASSQDADRDYNEQFF. CDR3 nucleotide sequence: TGCGCCAGCAGCCAAGATGCGGACAGGGACTACAATGAGCAGTTCTTC.

This clonotype was seen a handful of times. This sequence joins TRBV12-3 or TRBV12-4 and TRBJ2-3; D assignment may be TRBD1 or TRBD2 (6 bases each). The V gene lost 3 bases and the J gene lost 6 bases, with 13 bases spanning the gap. The CDR3 contains 14 residues. DNA for the CDR3: TGTGCCAGCAGTTTCTGGGGGGCTGGGGATACGCAGTATTTT. Amino acid sequence: CASSFWGAGDTQYF.

J is TRBJ1-5 and V is TRBV12-3 or TRBV12-4; TRBD1 aligns across 7 bases. The CDR3 is 15 residues long. V shed 5 bases, J shed 4 bases, and the junction held 8 bases outside the gene matches. CDR3 protein: CASSQQGTGNQPQHF. CDR3 DNA sequence: TGTGCCAGCAGTCAACAGGGGACGGGGAATCAGCCCCAGCATTTT.

This rearrangement joins TRBV3-1 to TRBJ2-3, with D maybe TRBD2 (5 bases). There are 16 residues in the CDR3. Germline V gene data show CDR1 as LGHDT and CDR2 as YNNKEL (reference sequence). V gave up 0 bases and J gave up 0 bases, with 10 bases separating them. The CDR3 bases are TGTGCCAGCAGCCAAGACCCTAGCCCGAGCACAGATACGCAGTATTTT. Protein: CASSQDPSPSTDTQYF.

The chain links TRBV27 to TRBJ2-6; no clear D. V was cut by 6 bases and J by 4 bases, with 4 bases left in between. Germline loops: CDR1 MNHEY, CDR2 SMNVEV (reference sequence). This CDR3 has 12 residues. CDR3 in DNA: TGTGCCAGCAGACGCGGGGCCAACGTCCTGACTTTC. Amino acids: CASRRGANVLTF.

There are many counts of this clonotype. The rearrangement joins TRBV6-2 or TRBV6-3 to TRBJ1-5; the D is unclear. V was trimmed by 5 bases and J by 5 bases, leaving 16 bases between them. The CDR3 has 15 residues. The germline gives CDR1 MNHEY, CDR2 SVGEGT. CDR3 nucleotides: TGTGCCAGCAGTGCGATGGCCAGCGCCGATCAGCCCCAGCATTTT. It translates to CASSAMASADQPQHF.

V gene TRBV7-6 combines with J gene TRBJ2-3; no definite D call. V lost 4 bases to trimming and J lost 6 bases, with 11 bases between them. Germline assignment: CDR1 SGHVS and CDR2 FNYEAQ. The CDR3 spans 13 residues. The CDR3 coding sequence is TGTGCCAGCAGCTCTGTTGGGGTGGATACGCAGTATTTT. This sequence encodes CASSSVGVDTQYF.

CDR3 DNA sequence: TGCGCCAGCAGCCAAGTACTAGCGGGGGACCCCTACGAGCAGTACTTC. Its translation: CASSQVLAGDPYEQYF. The chain has TRBV4-3 and TRBJ2-7, with 11 nucleotides matching TRBD2. Trimming removed 1 base from V and 2 bases from J; junction bases left unmatched: 4. The CDR3 has 16 residues. Germline V lookup: CDR1 LGHNA, CDR2 YSLEER.

There are a few counts of this clonotype. V gene TRBV6-2 or TRBV6-3 combines with J gene TRBJ1-3; 8 bases line up with TRBD1. Trimming at V came to 4 bases and at J to 2 bases, leaving 4 bases not matched to a gene. CDR3 length: 15 amino acids. In germline, CDR1 is MNHEY, CDR2 SVGEGT. The CDR3 is CASSLDRAAGNTIYF. The DNA for the CDR3 is TGTGCCAGCAGTTTGGACAGGGCCGCTGGAAACACCATATATTTT.

This clonotype was observed many times. J is TRBJ2-3 and V is TRBV20-1, with D tentatively TRBD1 or TRBD2 (5 bases each). Looked up from germline, CDR1 is DFQATT and CDR2 is SNEGSKA (reference sequence). V gave up 5 bases and J gave up 0 bases, with 18 bases separating them. There are 16 residues in the CDR3. In nucleotides, the CDR3 is TGCAGTGCTCATCCCCAATTCGGGGCTAGCACAGATACGCAGTATTTT. As protein: CSAHPQFGASTDTQYF.

The chain employs TRBV9 and TRBJ2-2; D remains ambiguous. Germline V gene sequence: CDR1 SGDLS, CDR2 YYNGEE. The V gene lost 1 base and the J gene lost 7 bases, with 8 bases spanning the gap. The CDR3 consists of 13 residues. The CDR3, as DNA: TGTGCCAGCAGCGTAAATCCCGGCGGGGAGCTGTTTTTT. Translated: CASSVNPGGELFF.

This clonotype was recorded a few times. This rearrangement joins TRBV7-9 to TRBJ2-1; 11 positions match TRBD2. CDR1 is SEHNR and CDR2 is FQNEAQ in the germline V gene (reference sequence). V lost 5 bases to trimming and J lost 3 bases; unmatched junction nucleotides: 9. The CDR3 sequence is 17 residues long. The chain's CDR3 is CASSDISGGAYYNEQFF. DNA for the CDR3: TGTGCCAGCAGCGACATTAGCGGGGGGGCCTACTACAATGAGCAGTTCTTC.

The chain uses TRBV2 and TRBJ2-3; D uncertain. The CDR3 loop spans 11 amino acids. The germline V and J ends were trimmed by 8 bases and 2 bases, with 5 bases remaining between them. In germline, CDR1 is SNHLY, CDR2 FYNNEI. The CDR3 loop reads CASGYTDTQYF. The CDR3 coding sequence is TGTGCCAGCGGGTACACAGATACGCAGTATTTT.

This clonotype was recorded a few times. The rearrangement links TRBV24-1 to TRBJ2-3; the D gene could be TRBD1 or TRBD2 (6 bases each). Looked up from germline, CDR1 is KGHDR and CDR2 is SFDVKD. The CDR3 length is 18 residues. Trimming shortened V by 1 base and J by 4 bases, and 20 bases separated the two germline ends. The CDR3 DNA reads TGTGCCACCAGTGATTTCCCCCGCGGAGCAGGGGAGGCAGATACGCAGTATTTT. Encoded protein: CATSDFPRGAGEADTQYF.

This clonotype appeared many times. V usage is TRBV20-1 and J usage is TRBJ1-1; tentatively, D is TRBD1 (5 bases). The germline V gene has CDR1 DFQATT and CDR2 SNEGSKA (reference sequence). The V gene lost 1 base and the J gene lost 4 bases, with 16 bases spanning the gap. The length of the CDR3 is 15 residues. CDR3 residues: CSARVGGGVSTEAFF. The CDR3 DNA is TGCAGTGCTAGAGTAGGTGGGGGGGTGAGCACTGAAGCTTTCTTT.

This clonotype was counted only a few times. The rearrangement joins TRBV7-2 to TRBJ1-5; 11 positions match TRBD1. The CDR3 runs to 16 residues. Trimming removed 5 bases from V and 1 base from J; junction bases left unmatched: 4. Germline CDR1 reads SGHTA; CDR2 reads FQGNSA. In DNA, the CDR3 is TGTGCCAGCAGCGCGGGACAGGGGGGCAGCAATCAGCCCCAGCATTTT. Translated: CASSAGQGGSNQPQHF.